These T cell receptor beta chains were read from a single sample in a study of shared T cell receptors in the human thymus. Sequencing used immunoSEQ multiplex PCR; TCRdb keeps in-frame clones, though not all of them. The sample carries some 700,000 clones, 85% to 90% recorded once. The sample also formed part of further work on human thymus T cells.

The sample comprised thymocytes. The source is a boy under two years old with a congenital heart defect. Each CDR3 is given with its conserved first and last residue. Each record gives: D gene, clone size, V gene, J gene, CDR3 protein, CDR3 DNA. A D gene is named only where the DNA matches it firmly. The size field is filled for only some rows; it gives once, few, many or a size class.

TRBD2	once	TRBV4-2	TRBJ2-7	CASSQERVGLGSYEQYF	TGTGCCAGCAGCCAAGAAAGGGTAGGACTAGGGTCCTACGAGCAGTACTTC
.	once	TRBV6-5	TRBJ1-1	CASIAGTLNTEAFF	TGTGCCAGCATTGCCGGGACACTGAACACTGAAGCTTTCTTT
.	once	TRBV4-1	TRBJ2-3	CASSQVRGDTQYF	TGCGCCAGCAGCCAAGTTAGAGGAGATACGCAGTATTTT
.	few	TRBV29-1	TRBJ1-1	CSVEMGTVAQVMNTEAFF	TGCAGCGTTGAAATGGGGACTGTTGCGCAAGTTATGAACACTGAAGCTTTCTTT
TRBD2	.	TRBV4-2	TRBJ2-5	CASSQGGRGAETQYF	TGTGCCAGCAGCCAAGGGGGGAGGGGAGCAGAGACCCAGTACTTC
TRBD2	.	TRBV30	TRBJ2-7	CAWSVMSSGNFEQYF	TGTGCCTGGAGTGTAATGTCTAGCGGGAATTTCGAGCAGTACTTC
.	.	TRBV7-9	TRBJ2-1	CASSLLWGGIVNEQFF	TGTGCCAGCAGCCTACTTTGGGGCGGGATAGTCAATGAGCAGTTCTTC
TRBD2	.	TRBV2	TRBJ2-7	CASSPGLAGGFHEQYF	TGTGCCAGCAGCCCGGGACTAGCGGGAGGGTTTCACGAGCAGTACTTC
TRBD1	.	TRBV28	TRBJ2-1	CASSYPQGNTYNEQFF	TGTGCCAGCAGTTATCCACAGGGGAACACCTACAATGAGCAGTTCTTC
.	.	TRBV30	TRBJ2-7	CAWSPVGDRVIYEQYF	TGTGCCTGGAGTCCCGTAGGGGATCGGGTCATCTACGAGCAGTACTTC
.	.	TRBV27	TRBJ1-5	CASSSRDNNQPQHF	TGTGCCAGCAGTTCCCGGGACAACAATCAGCCCCAGCATTTT
.	.	TRBV7-6	TRBJ2-1	CASSLGARDSYNNEQFF	TGTGCCAGCAGCTTAGGGGCCCGGGACTCCTACAACAATGAGCAGTTCTTC
.	.	TRBV27	TRBJ2-3	CASSLVADNSTDTQYF	TGTGCCAGCAGTTTGGTAGCGGACAACAGCACAGATACGCAGTATTTT
TRBD2	.	TRBV19	TRBJ2-1	CASRGSSLAGRVYEQFF	TGTGCCAGTAGGGGATCCTCACTAGCGGGGAGGGTCTATGAGCAGTTCTTC
.	.	TRBV27	TRBJ2-5	CASSPRSYF	TGTGCCAGCAGTCCCAGGTCATACTTC
TRBD2	.	TRBV13	TRBJ2-1	CASSPGPSSGPYNEQFF	TGTGCCAGCAGCCCAGGGCCTTCTAGCGGGCCCTACAATGAGCAGTTCTTC